These T cell receptor beta chains were read from a single sample in a study of cytomegalovirus exposure and HLA in healthy donors. Only in-frame clones appear in the TCRdb table, and some are missing; sequencing was by immunoSEQ multiplex PCR. This sample has about 130,000 clones, with around 74% found just once. The sample taken for sequencing was PBMCs. These receptors originate from a young man in good health and CMV-seropositive. Both conserved end residues are part of each CDR3. The D gene is left open where the match is weak. Size is omitted from some rows. Given values are once, few, many or a class for expanded clones.

.	.	TRBV10-3	TRBJ2-7	CAISGTGWEQYF	TGTGCCATCAGTGGGACGGGGTGGGAGCAGTACTTC
.	TRBD1	TRBV5-1	TRBJ1-6	CASSGDRGPEYF	TGCGCCAGCAGCGGGGACAGGGGGCCAGAGTATTTT
.	TRBD2	TRBV28	TRBJ2-1	CASSLTSGPRNEQFF	TGTGCCAGCAGCCTAACTAGCGGCCCGAGGAATGAGCAGTTCTTC
.	.	TRBV10-3	TRBJ2-5	CAISERGSQETQYF	TGTGCCATCAGTGAGCGTGGCAGCCAAGAGACCCAGTACTTC
.	.	TRBV2	TRBJ2-2	CATTQVNTGELFF	TGTGCCACCACGCAGGTTAACACCGGGGAGCTGTTTTTT
.	TRBD1	TRBV6-5	TRBJ1-2	CASSYSLGTGLYGYTF	TGTGCCAGCAGTTACTCCCTAGGGACAGGGCTTTATGGCTACACCTTC
.	.	TRBV19	TRBJ1-6	CASSMGSGSYNSPLHF	TGTGCCAGTAGTATGGGCAGCGGATCCTATAATTCACCCCTCCACTTT
.	.	TRBV6-1	TRBJ1-1	CASSTRGSMNTEAFF	TGTGCCAGCAGTACTCGGGGGTCGATGAACACTGAAGCTTTCTTT
.	.	TRBV5-1	TRBJ2-7	CASSPTGTKQYF	TGCGCCAGCAGCCCCACCGGAACTAAGCAGTACTTC
once	.	TRBV7-8	TRBJ1-2	CASSRTDANYGCTF	TGTGCCAGCAGCCGGACAGACGCTAACTATGGCTGCACCTTC
.	TRBD1	TRBV28	TRBJ2-7	CASSQLTGNSYEQYF	TGTGCCAGCAGTCAACTGACAGGGAACTCCTACGAGCAGTACTTC
few	.	TRBV15	TRBJ1-4	CATSGVRGSEKLFF	TGTGCCACCAGCGGAGTACGGGGAAGCGAAAAACTGTTTTTT
.	TRBD2	TRBV19	TRBJ2-1	CASSIGGGQFF	TGTGCCAGTAGTATCGGGGGGGGTCAGTTCTTC
.	.	TRBV9	TRBJ2-5	CASSPPGIEETQYF	TGTGCCAGCAGCCCCCCGGGAATCGAAGAGACCCAGTACTTC
.	.	TRBV28	TRBJ1-5	CATVGALGPQHF	TGTGCCACCGTAGGGGCTCTCGGGCCCCAGCATTTT
.	TRBD2	TRBV2	TRBJ2-3	CASSLAGGTDTQYF	TGTGCCAGCAGTTTAGCGGGGGGAACAGATACGCAGTATTTT
.	.	TRBV28	TRBJ2-7	CASSFGGLSYEQYF	TGTGCCAGCAGTTTCGGCGGGCTCTCCTACGAGCAGTACTTC
once	.	TRBV7-8	TRBJ1-1	CVSSLLRETPRTEAFF	TGTGTCAGCAGCTTATTGAGGGAAACGCCCAGGACTGAAGCTTTCTTT
few	.	TRBV7-2	TRBJ1-2	CASSLGGLRKSYGYTF	TGTGCCAGCAGCTTAGGGGGACTTCGTAAGAGCTATGGCTACACCTTC
.	.	TRBV28	TRBJ2-7	CASSRREFNYEQYF	TGTGCCAGCAGTCGCAGGGAATTTAACTACGAGCAGTACTTC
.	.	TRBV5-1	TRBJ2-6	CASSSSGSGANVLTF	TGCGCCAGCAGCTCTTCAGGCTCTGGGGCCAACGTCCTGACTTTC
.	.	TRBV9	TRBJ2-1	CASSVDTLNEQFF	TGTGCCAGCAGCGTCGACACCCTAAATGAGCAGTTCTTC
.	.	TRBV4-3	TRBJ2-7	CASSQSPGQGYEQYF	TGCGCCAGCAGCCAATCTCCCGGGCAGGGCTACGAGCAGTACTTC
few	TRBD1	TRBV7-9	TRBJ1-2	CASSLAGQGGYTF	TGTGCCAGCAGCTTAGCGGGACAGGGTGGCTACACCTTC
.	TRBD1	TRBV27	TRBJ1-5	CASSFITRDRGFQPQHF	TGTGCCAGCAGTTTCATCACCCGGGACAGGGGATTTCAGCCCCAGCATTTT
.	TRBD1	TRBV4-1	TRBJ1-2	CASSHKQGAHYGYTF	TGCGCCAGCAGCCATAAACAGGGGGCGCACTATGGCTACACCTTC
few	TRBD1	TRBV19	TRBJ1-4	CASSPYGTATTTNEKLFF	TGTGCCAGTAGTCCCTACGGGACAGCGACTACAACTAATGAAAAACTGTTTTTT
.	.	TRBV27	TRBJ2-7	CASSLSKGHFSYEQYF	TGTGCCAGCAGTTTATCTAAGGGGCATTTCTCCTACGAGCAGTACTTC
.	.	TRBV12-2	TRBJ1-3	CASRSRNTIYF	TGTGCAAGTCGCTCTCGAAACACCATATATTTT
.	.	TRBV7-2	TRBJ1-1	CASSVGHGAIQAFF	TGTGCCAGCAGCGTCGGACACGGAGCCATCCAAGCTTTCTTT
.	TRBD2	TRBV4-1	TRBJ2-2	CASSQGGLAGPNTGELFF	TGCGCCAGCAGCCAAGGGGGACTAGCGGGCCCGAACACCGGGGAGCTGTTTTTT
.	TRBD2	TRBV14	TRBJ2-3	CASSLKRGVRTDTQYF	TGTGCCAGCAGTCTGAAGCGGGGGGTAAGGACAGATACGCAGTATTTT
.	.	TRBV19	TRBJ1-1	CASTKSGRLTEAFF	TGTGCCAGTACCAAGAGCGGTAGGCTCACTGAAGCTTTCTTT
.	.	TRBV6-5	TRBJ1-5	CASSPGDSNQPQHF	TGTGCCAGCAGTCCGGGGGACTCCAATCAGCCCCAGCATTTT
once	TRBD2	TRBV28	TRBJ2-7	CASSWGLAGESSSYEQYF	TGTGCCAGCAGTTGGGGACTAGCGGGAGAATCTAGCTCCTACGAGCAGTACTTC
.	TRBD1	TRBV27	TRBJ1-1	CASSLGQGVGRTEAFF	TGTGCCAGCAGCCTAGGACAGGGGGTGGGTCGCACTGAAGCTTTCTTT
.	TRBD1	TRBV28	TRBJ2-7	CASSRGTGRNYEQYF	TGTGCCAGCAGTCGCGGGACAGGGAGAAACTACGAGCAGTACTTC
.	.	TRBV7-2	TRBJ1-5	CASSLSVNQPQHF	TGTGCCAGCAGCTTATCAGTAAATCAGCCCCAGCATTTT
.	TRBD2	TRBV5-6	TRBJ2-7	CASSFPGLAGGYEQYF	TGTGCCAGCAGCTTCCCGGGACTAGCGGGGGGCTACGAGCAGTACTTC
.	TRBD2	TRBV19	TRBJ2-1	CASSIPSGGMNEQFF	TGTGCCAGTAGTATACCGAGCGGGGGGATGAATGAGCAGTTCTTC
.	.	TRBV18	TRBJ2-5	CASSPPNGQETQYF	TGTGCCAGCTCACCCCCGAACGGGCAAGAGACCCAGTACTTC
few	.	TRBV6-5	TRBJ2-6	CASSYSGASGANVLTF	TGTGCCAGCAGTTACTCGGGCGCCTCTGGGGCCAACGTCCTGACTTTC
.	TRBD1	TRBV18	TRBJ1-2	CASSSGQGANYGYTF	TGTGCCAGCTCATCCGGACAGGGTGCTAACTATGGCTACACCTTC
.	.	TRBV5-4	TRBJ1-3	CASSLAGTGGGNTIYF	TGTGCCAGCAGCTTGGCTGGCACTGGAGGTGGAAACACCATATATTTT
.	TRBD2	TRBV7-2	TRBJ2-1	CASSRLAGGENEQFF	TGTGCCAGCAGCCGACTAGCGGGAGGTGAGAATGAGCAGTTCTTC
once	.	TRBV5-4	TRBJ2-5	CASSYPGPETQYF	TGTGCCAGCAGCTACCCAGGGCCAGAGACCCAGTACTTC
.	TRBD1	TRBV18	TRBJ2-7	CASSPYLGQGGSHEQYF	TGTGCCAGCTCACCTTACCTAGGACAGGGGGGCTCCCACGAGCAGTACTTC
few	TRBD1	TRBV19	TRBJ2-2	CASRRGTGVPTGELFF	TGTGCCAGTAGGCGAGGGACAGGGGTACCCACCGGGGAGCTGTTTTTT
.	TRBD2	TRBV2	TRBJ2-1	CASRAGGLVLNEQFF	TGTGCCAGCCGTGCCGGCGGACTAGTCCTCAATGAGCAGTTCTTC
.	TRBD2	TRBV18	TRBJ2-1	CASSALPVSGSQNEQFF	TGTGCCAGCTCAGCACTACCGGTTAGCGGGAGTCAGAATGAGCAGTTCTTC